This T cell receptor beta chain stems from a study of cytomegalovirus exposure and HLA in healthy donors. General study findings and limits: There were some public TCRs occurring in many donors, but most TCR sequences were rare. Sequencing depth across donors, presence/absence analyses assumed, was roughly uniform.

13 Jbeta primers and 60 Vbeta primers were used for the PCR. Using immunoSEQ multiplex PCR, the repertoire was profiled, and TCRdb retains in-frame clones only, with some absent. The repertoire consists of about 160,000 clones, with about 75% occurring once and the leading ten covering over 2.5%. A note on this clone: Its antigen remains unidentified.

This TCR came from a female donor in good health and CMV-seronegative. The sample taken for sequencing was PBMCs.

CDR3 DNA: TGTGCCAGCATTTCGGACAGGACCGGGGAGCTGTTTTTT. Translation: CASISDRTGELFF. The chain carries TRBV2 and TRBJ2-2; TRBD1 matches at 7 bases. Germline loops: CDR1 SNHLY, CDR2 FYNNEI. V shed 7 bases and J 5 bases; nucleotides not matched to a gene: 4. CDR3 length: 13 amino acids.